One and the same sample provided the 29 T cell receptor beta chains below, sequenced in a study of blood T cell repertoires in COVID-19. TCRdb's copy holds only in-frame clones and misses some; the assay was immunoSEQ multiplex PCR. This sample has 200,000 to 300,000 clones, with about 87% found just once. The sequencing input was peripheral blood. These TCRs come from a woman in her twenties or thirties with COVID-19, enrolled during active disease.

This rearrangement joins TRBV5-4 to TRBJ1-1; TRBD1 matches 11 bases. In germline, CDR1 is SGHNT, CDR2 YYREEE (reference sequence). After removal of 2 bases from V and 5 bases from J, the junction contained 2 bases not matched to a gene. The CDR3 contains 14 residues. CDR3 coding DNA: TGTGCCAGCAGCTTTGGGACAGGGGGGACTGAAGCTTTCTTT. This gives the protein CASSFGTGGTEAFF. The full variable domain, in which reference TRBV5-4 and TRBJ1-1 provide the parts outside the CDR3, is ETGVTQSPTHLIKTRGQQVTLRCSSQSGHNTVSWYQQALGQGPQFIFQYYREEENGRGNFPPRFSGLQFPNYSSELNVNALELDDSALYLCASSFGTGGTEAFFGQGTRLTVV.

V gene TRBV10-1 combines with J gene TRBJ2-7; 15 nucleotides align to TRBD2. From germline, CDR1 is WNHNN and CDR2 SYGVQD (reference sequence). The CDR3 is made up of 17 amino acids. Trimming removed 8 bases from V and 4 bases from J; junction bases left unmatched: 12. In DNA form, the CDR3 reads TGCGCCAGCGCCGGACTAGCGGGAGGGCTAGGGGAGTACGAGCAGTACGTC. It is translated as CASAGLAGGLGEYEQYV.

The chain uses TRBV9 and TRBJ2-3, with 11 bases fitting TRBD2. CDR1 and CDR2 (germline): SGDLS, YYNGEE. The CDR3 runs 16 residues. Losses at the gene ends were 3 bases for V and 2 bases for J; bases not matched to a gene: 5. CDR3 sequence (DNA): TGTGCCAGCAGCGAGGGACTAGCGGATTCCACAGATACGCAGTATTTT. Translated, it gives CASSEGLADSTDTQYF.

The chain carries TRBV29-1 and TRBJ2-2, with 8 bases fitting TRBD1. The CDR3 extends over 16 amino acids. Trimming at V came to 6 bases and at J to 0 bases, leaving 9 bases not matched to a gene. In germline, CDR1 is SQVTM, CDR2 ANQGSEA. In DNA form, the CDR3 reads TGCAGCGTGGGATATTCACAGGGGGCGAACACCGGGGAGCTGTTTTTT. Encoded protein: CSVGYSQGANTGELFF.

The V gene is TRBV10-3, the J gene TRBJ1-5; D might be TRBD1 (6 bases). Germline V gives CDR1 ENHRY, CDR2 SYGVKD. V gave up 6 bases and J gave up 1 base, with 10 bases separating them. This CDR3 contains 14 residues. Here the CDR3 DNA reads TGTGCCATCAGCGCCCAGGGGAGCAATCAGCCCCAGCATTTT. It encodes CAISAQGSNQPQHF.

This clone appeared a single time. V is TRBV5-8 and J is TRBJ2-3; 7 bases agree with TRBD1. The CDR3 spans 15 residues. The V gene's germline CDR1 is SGHTS and CDR2 YDEGEE. V lost 4 bases to trimming and J lost 0 bases; unmatched junction nucleotides: 5. The CDR3 sequence: CASSPRDSSTDTQYF. The CDR3 DNA follows: TGTGCCAGCAGCCCTCGGGACAGCAGCACAGATACGCAGTATTTT.

The genes are TRBV7-2 and TRBJ1-1; D is perhaps TRBD1 (5 bases). This CDR3 region has 15 residues. The germline CDR1 and CDR2 sequences are SGHTA and FQGNSA. Trimming took off 3 bases at V and 2 bases at J, with 13 bases between the two ends. Here the CDR3 reads CASSFVPQGNTEAFF. The CDR3 DNA reads as TGTGCCAGCAGCTTCGTCCCCCAGGGTAACACTGAAGCTTTCTTT.

The chain has TRBV18 and TRBJ2-7; TRBD2 aligns across 13 bases. Germline values: CDR1 KGHSH, CDR2 LQKENI. Unmatched junction bases numbered 0, after V lost 3 bases and J lost 4 bases. This CDR3 has 14 amino acids. As DNA, the CDR3 is TGTGCCAGCTCACCGGGACTAGCGGGGTACGAGCAGTACTTC. It yields the protein CASSPGLAGYEQYF.

The V gene is TRBV4-3, the J gene TRBJ2-3; 7 bases are shared with TRBD1. Looked up from germline, CDR1 is LGHNA and CDR2 is YSLEER. Trimming took 4 bases from V and 3 from J; bases not matched to a gene: 4. CDR3 length equals 14 residues. This CDR3 is CASSLTGSTDTQYF. As DNA, the CDR3 is TGCGCCAGCAGCCTGACAGGGTCTACAGATACGCAGTATTTT.

This clone has a handful of counts. V is TRBV5-4 and J is TRBJ1-5; TRBD1 might be the D (5 bases). The V gene lost 0 bases and the J gene lost 5 bases, with 6 bases spanning the gap. The CDR3 totals 13 residues. CDR1 and CDR2 from the germline V gene are SGHNT and YYREEE (reference sequence). CDR3 amino acids: CASSLGGDQPQHF. As DNA, the CDR3 is TGTGCCAGCAGCTTGGGGGGGGATCAGCCCCAGCATTTT.

The gene calls are TRBV6-6 and TRBJ2-1; 9 nucleotides line up with TRBD1. The CDR3 length is 15 residues. J was trimmed by 4 bases and V by 6 bases; bases with no gene match: 7. Germline CDR1 and CDR2: MNHNY and SVGAGI (reference sequence). This CDR3 reads CASRSSGQGYNEQFF. DNA for the CDR3: TGTGCCAGCAGGAGCTCGGGACAGGGATACAATGAGCAGTTCTTC.

V is TRBV19 and J is TRBJ1-3; no firm D call. Germline assignment: CDR1 LNHDA and CDR2 SQIVND (reference sequence). V was pared by 6 bases and J by 6 bases, with 9 bases between. CDR3 size: 12 residues. This CDR3 reads CASSPNQNTIYF. CDR3 nucleotide sequence: TGTGCCAGTAGCCCTAATCAAAACACCATATATTTT.

This sequence joins TRBV19 and TRBJ2-3, with a tentative D call TRBD1 (6 bases). Trimming stripped 7 bases from V and 0 bases from J, with 20 bases between. Germline assignment: CDR1 LNHDA and CDR2 SQIVND (reference sequence). The length of the CDR3 is 17 residues. The CDR3 reads CASMRQGHSYSTDTQYF. In nucleotides, the CDR3 is TGTGCCAGTATGAGGCAGGGGCATTCCTATAGCACAGATACGCAGTATTTT.

Only a few counts were recorded for this clone. This chain uses TRBV9 with TRBJ2-3, with a weak D call TRBD2 (5 bases). Looked up from germline, CDR1 is SGDLS and CDR2 is YYNGEE. V shed 4 bases and J shed 4 bases, with 19 bases lying between them. This CDR3 is 16 amino acids long. The CDR3: CASSLGLSVLADTQYF. The CDR3 region has the DNA TGTGCCAGCAGCCTCGGACTTAGCGTGTTGGCAGATACGCAGTATTTT.

V and J are TRBV15 and TRBJ2-7; D call uncertain. The length of the CDR3 is 13 residues. Deletions cut 1 base from V and 4 bases from J, with 8 bases between. Germline V gene data show CDR1 as LNHNV and CDR2 as YYDKDF (reference sequence). The CDR3 DNA reads TGTGCCACCAGCAGAGCTGAGTCGTACGAGCAGTACGTC. Amino acids: CATSRAESYEQYV.

The chain employs TRBV27 and TRBJ1-4; possibly TRBD1 for D (5 bases). V was cut by 3 bases and J by 4 bases, with 12 bases left in between. This CDR3 comprises 15 residues. CDR1 and CDR2 from the germline V gene are MNHEY and SMNVEV (reference sequence). CDR3 region: CASSFGGASNEKLFF. In DNA form, the CDR3 reads TGTGCCAGCAGTTTTGGCGGGGCTAGTAATGAAAAACTGTTTTTT.

This clone was seen a single time. The chain employs TRBV30 and TRBJ2-3, with D unclear. This CDR3 comprises 14 residues. In germline, CDR1 is GTSNPN, CDR2 SVGIG (reference sequence). V lost 3 bases, J lost 1 base, and 11 bases lay in between. The CDR3 DNA reads TGTGCCTGGAGCGGTCATACAGGCACAGATACGCAGTATTTT. Translation: CAWSGHTGTDTQYF.

The sample holds a few counts of this clone. The CDR3 sequence is CASTSGQVNQPQHF. Here the CDR3 DNA reads TGTGCCAGCACCTCGGGACAGGTCAATCAGCCCCAGCATTTT. The gene calls are TRBV19 and TRBJ1-5; 8 bases align to TRBD1. V shed 9 bases, J shed 3 bases, and the junction held 7 bases outside the gene matches. The CDR3 is made up of 14 amino acids. Germline V lookup: CDR1 LNHDA, CDR2 SQIVND (reference sequence). The variable domain in full, completed from reference TRBV19 and TRBJ1-5, reads DGGITQSPKYLFRKEGQNVTLSCEQNLNHDAMYWYRQDPGQGLRLIYYSQIVNDFQKGDIAEGYSVSREKKESFPLTVTSAQKNPTAFYLCASTSGQVNQPQHFGDGTRLSIL.

This clone has a single count. The genes are TRBV5-5 and TRBJ2-3; 8 positions agree with TRBD2. The J segment lost 6 bases and the V segment lost 3 bases, leaving 6 bases of the junction unmatched. Germline CDR1 and CDR2: SGHKS and YYEKEE (reference sequence). The CDR3 loop spans 14 amino acids. CDR3 bases: TGTGCCAGCAGCTCGAGGACTAGCCTGGATACGCAGTATTTT. This codes for CASSSRTSLDTQYF.

The genes are TRBV2 and TRBJ2-2; a possible D gene is TRBD2 (5 bases). With 5 bases removed from V and 5 bases from J, the gap between germline ends came to 12 bases. The germline CDR1 and CDR2 sequences are SNHLY and FYNNEI. This CDR3 spans 14 amino acids. Written as DNA, the CDR3 is TGTGCCAGCAGTCCCTTCGGAGGTACCGGGGAGCTGTTTTTT. It yields the protein CASSPFGGTGELFF.

This chain links TRBV24-1 with TRBJ2-2, with TRBD2 as a possible D gene (6 bases). V lost 9 bases, J lost 5 bases, and 12 bases lay in between. The CDR3 is 13 amino acids. Germline loops: CDR1 KGHDR, CDR2 SFDVKD. CDR3 nucleotide sequence: TGTGCCACCTGGGACTCCAGAACCGGGGAGCTGTTTTTT. Encoded protein: CATWDSRTGELFF.

This clone was picked up one time. The J gene is TRBJ2-1, the V gene TRBV6-2 or TRBV6-3, with 9 positions matching TRBD1. V lost 6 bases to trimming and J lost 4 bases; unmatched junction nucleotides: 7. This CDR3 is built from 15 residues. Germline V gene lookup returns CDR1 MNHEY and CDR2 SVGEGT. This CDR3 reads CASSQGTGSYNEQFF. The CDR3 DNA is TGTGCCAGCAGCCAAGGGACAGGGAGTTACAATGAGCAGTTCTTC.

The chain joins TRBV5-4 to TRBJ2-5, with D possibly TRBD2 on 5 matching bases. Trimming pared 4 bases from V and 5 bases from J, leaving 18 bases between. The germline V gene encodes CDR1 SGHNT and CDR2 YYREEE (reference sequence). CDR3 length: 15 residues. CDR3 sequence: CASSPDFPRRETQYF. For the CDR3, the DNA is TGTGCCAGCAGCCCGGACTTTCCTCGACGGGAGACCCAGTACTTC.

This clone was detected once. The V and J genes are TRBV11-3 and TRBJ2-2; 7 bases are a match to TRBD1. The CDR3 extends over 15 amino acids. CDR1 is SGHNT and CDR2 is YENEEA in the germline V gene. V shed 5 bases, J shed 3 bases, and the junction held 6 bases outside the gene matches. In DNA, the CDR3 is TGTGCCAGCAGCCAGGGACAGCGCTACACCGGGGAGCTGTTTTTT. Its protein product is CASSQGQRYTGELFF.

This rearrangement joins TRBV6-2 or TRBV6-3 to TRBJ2-5, with a weak D call TRBD2 (5 bases). This CDR3 comprises 15 residues. Deletions cut 4 bases from V and 1 base from J, with 13 bases between. Germline values: CDR1 MNHEY, CDR2 SVGEGT. The DNA for the CDR3 is TGTGCCAGCAGTTCACTACTAGGGTCCCAAGAGACCCAGTACTTC. This sequence encodes CASSSLLGSQETQYF.

The V and J genes are TRBV5-1 and TRBJ2-5; tentative D call: TRBD1 (5 bases). The CDR3 is 15 amino acids. Germline V CDR1 and CDR2: SGHRS, YFSETQ. The V end was cut by 0 bases, the J end by 1 base, with 10 bases between. CDR3 sequence (DNA): TGCGCCAGCAGCTTGGCAGGGAACTTCCAAGAGACCCAGTACTTC. Protein: CASSLAGNFQETQYF.

The chain couples TRBV27 to TRBJ2-1; 7 bases align to TRBD1. V dropped 3 bases and J dropped 2; count of bases not matched to a gene: 7. CDR1 is MNHEY and CDR2 is SMNVEV in the germline V gene (reference sequence). This CDR3 has 16 amino acids. CDR3 amino acids: CASSFKHTGAYNEQFF. The CDR3 DNA is TGTGCCAGCAGTTTTAAACACACAGGGGCCTACAATGAGCAGTTCTTC.

The V gene is TRBV27, the J gene TRBJ2-7, with 9 bases that match TRBD1. The junction had 10 bases not matched to a gene; V was cut back by 5 bases and J by 2 bases. Germline V gene lookup returns CDR1 MNHEY and CDR2 SMNVEV (reference sequence). CDR3 length: 16 residues. CDR3 bases: TGTGCCAGCAGTCCAAGCGGGACAGGGATTCCCTACGAGCAGTACTTC. Protein sequence: CASSPSGTGIPYEQYF.

Of note for this clone: At one boundary the junction diverges from the germline segment, which might be a read error. The chain joins TRBV7-4 to TRBJ2-5; D might be TRBD2 (6 bases). The CDR3 has 20 amino acids. Germline CDR1 reads SGHVT; CDR2 reads SQSDAQ. CDR3 coding DNA: TGTGCCAGCACGCTTCGGACGGGAGATGCCACGATGGAAAAACAAGAGGCCCAGTACTTC. It codes for CASTLRTGDATMEKQEAQYF.